Shown below are 26 T cell receptor beta chains from a single sample sequenced in a study of response to subunit inactivated influenza vaccine. TCRdb redid the calling of the RT-PCR reads with MiXCR, one entry per CDR3 protein. The sample records over 750,000 distinct CDR3 sequences, 20% to 25% being singletons. The source was PBMCs from blood, collected 5 to 6 days after vaccination. These receptors all come from a man aged 50-60 years who received an inactivated influenza vaccine.

This chain uses TRBV20-1 with TRBJ1-5, with D unclear. Germline V lookup: CDR1 DFQATT, CDR2 SNEGSKA (reference sequence). The CDR3 covers 17 residues. V lost 4 bases and J lost 0, with 19 bases in between. The CDR3 region is CSAILPGRQHSNQPQHF. CDR3 bases: TGCAGTGCTATACTTCCGGGGAGGCAGCATAGCAATCAGCCCCAGCATTTT.

Only a few counts were recorded for this clonotype. The chain joins TRBV29-1 to TRBJ1-2; TRBD1 is a possible D gene (6 bases). Per the germline V gene, CDR1 is SQVTM and CDR2 is ANQGSEA. The CDR3 loop spans 13 amino acids. Between the trimmed V and J ends, which lost 1 base and 9 bases, there was a span of 15 bases. Written as DNA, the CDR3 is TGCAGCGTTGAAGTTGGGGGCCGTAACCGCTACACCTTC. This translates into CSVEVGGRNRYTF.

CDR3 nucleotide sequence: TGTGCCAGCAGTGGGGGGACAGGGTTGTTTCATGAGCAGTTCTTC. It codes for CASSGGTGLFHEQFF. V usage is TRBV2 and J usage is TRBJ2-1; TRBD1 agrees at 9 bases. Looked up from germline, CDR1 is SNHLY and CDR2 is FYNNEI. The ends lost 4 bases at V and 8 bases at J; junction bases unmatched: 9. The CDR3 totals 15 residues.

Only a few counts were recorded for this clonotype. The chain has TRBV6-6 and TRBJ2-7, with D possibly being TRBD1 or TRBD2 (5 bases each). Trimming stripped 7 bases from V and 7 bases from J, with 17 bases between. The CDR3 is 13 residues long. CDR1 MNHNY and CDR2 SVGAGI come from the germline V gene (reference sequence). The CDR3 loop is CASTPSLGVEQYF. CDR3 coding DNA: TGTGCCAGCACCCCGAGCTTGGGGGTTGAGCAGTACTTC.

This clonotype was found a few times. The chain carries TRBV20-1 and TRBJ2-3; 7 nucleotides align to TRBD2. The germline CDR1 and CDR2 sequences are DFQATT and SNEGSKA (reference sequence). This CDR3 has 18 residues. J lost 3 bases, V lost 3 bases, and 18 bases had no gene match. This CDR3 is CSARDEAGSTVLTDTQYF. In DNA, the CDR3 is TGCAGTGCTAGGGACGAAGCGGGATCGACTGTTCTAACAGATACGCAGTATTTT.

The chain employs TRBV7-2 and TRBJ1-5; D is unresolved. Trimming stripped 4 bases from V and 8 bases from J, with 12 bases between. The CDR3 length is 13 residues. Germline-derived CDR1 and CDR2 are SGHTA and FQGNSA. DNA for the CDR3: TGTGCCAGCAGCTCCCAAGGAAGGGAGCCCCAGCATTTT. Residues: CASSSQGREPQHF.

This clonotype was seen a single time. The chain recombines TRBV10-3 with TRBJ2-5; D not resolved. Trimming left V 11 bases short and J 4 bases short, with 17 bases between. The germline V gene has CDR1 ENHRY and CDR2 SYGVKD. This CDR3 contains 13 residues. CDR3 sequence: CAAKTPMGETQYF. CDR3 bases: TGTGCCGCAAAAACTCCGATGGGAGAGACCCAGTACTTC.

This clonotype was observed a single time. This chain connects TRBV6-5 to TRBJ2-3; D is unresolved. The germline gives CDR1 MNHEY, CDR2 SVGAGI. The CDR3 runs 15 residues. V shed 2 bases and J shed 4 bases, with 13 bases lying between them. The CDR3 spells CASSYTAPGPDTQYF. The CDR3 DNA follows: TGTGCCAGCAGTTACACAGCGCCCGGCCCAGATACGCAGTATTTT.

This clonotype was seen a few times. The chain links TRBV20-1 to TRBJ2-1, with D perhaps being TRBD1 or TRBD2 (5 bases each). This CDR3 is 12 amino acids long. The V gene lost 6 bases and the J gene lost 7 bases, with 13 bases spanning the gap. Germline V gene data show CDR1 as DFQATT and CDR2 as SNEGSKA (reference sequence). The CDR3 region has the DNA TGCAGTGCAGCACTAGGGACGAATGAGCAGTTCTTC. It is translated as CSAALGTNEQFF.

A few counts support this clonotype. V gene TRBV5-1 combines with J gene TRBJ2-3; 9 nucleotides align to TRBD2. Germline V gene data show CDR1 as SGHRS and CDR2 as YFSETQ. Germline trimming cut 2 bases from V and 3 bases from J; bases unmatched to any gene: 7. This CDR3 is built from 16 residues. The DNA for the CDR3 is TGCGCCAGCAGCTTACTTAGCGGGAGAGCGACAGATACGCAGTATTTT. Its translation is CASSLLSGRATDTQYF.

A few counts support this clonotype. This chain connects TRBV11-1 to TRBJ2-2; weak D call: TRBD1 (6 bases). Trimming stripped 5 bases from V and 0 bases from J, with 28 bases between. The CDR3 is 21 residues long. Germline lookup yields CDR1 SGHAT and CDR2 FQDESV (reference sequence). The CDR3: CASSAPQTGFWAIANTGELFF. CDR3 bases: TGTGCCAGCAGCGCCCCCCAGACAGGTTTCTGGGCTATAGCGAACACCGGGGAGCTGTTTTTT. Full variable domain (rest looked up from reference TRBV11-1 and TRBJ2-2): EAEVAQSPRYKITEKSQAVAFWCDPISGHATLYWYRQILGQGPELLVQFQDESVVDDSQLPKDRFSAERLKGVDSTLKIQPAELGDSAMYLCASSAPQTGFWAIANTGELFFGEGSRLTVL.

The chain recombines TRBV5-1 with TRBJ2-3, with D possibly being TRBD2 (5 bases). The CDR3 runs to 15 residues. With 0 bases removed from V and 4 bases from J, the gap between germline ends came to 12 bases. The germline CDR1 and CDR2 sequences are SGHRS and YFSETQ. The CDR3 sequence is CASSLERRGPDTQYF. CDR3 sequence (DNA): TGCGCCAGCAGCTTGGAGCGGAGAGGCCCAGATACGCAGTATTTT.

The chain couples TRBV20-1 to TRBJ2-5, with 7 bases aligning to TRBD1. The CDR3 extends over 14 amino acids. Trimming at V came to 4 bases and at J to 5 bases, leaving 10 bases not matched to a gene. Germline V gives CDR1 DFQATT, CDR2 SNEGSKA (reference sequence). This CDR3 reads CSANTATGPETQYF. The CDR3 DNA is TGCAGTGCTAATACAGCGACAGGGCCGGAGACCCAGTACTTC.

This clonotype was found a few times. V and J are TRBV5-1 and TRBJ2-5, with TRBD2 matching 8 bases. Germline CDR1 reads SGHRS; CDR2 reads YFSETQ. Unmatched junction bases numbered 8, after V lost 3 bases and J lost 1 base. CDR3 length: 16 amino acids. This CDR3 reads CASSSLAGPPQETQYF. The CDR3 nucleotides read TGCGCCAGCAGCTCATTAGCGGGGCCCCCCCAAGAGACCCAGTACTTC.

Turning to this clonotype: At one end the junction does not follow the germline gene, possibly because of a read error. The V gene is TRBV5-1, the J gene TRBJ1-1; TRBD1 matches 7 bases. Germline values: CDR1 SGHRS, CDR2 YFSETQ. The CDR3 runs 14 residues. CDR3 protein: CASSSGQLNTEVFF. In nucleotides, the CDR3 is TGCGCCAGCAGCTCGGGACAGCTGAACACTGAAGTTTTCTTT.

The chain couples TRBV18 to TRBJ2-7; weak D call: TRBD1 (5 bases). Germline V gives CDR1 KGHSH, CDR2 LQKENI. This CDR3 is built from 13 residues. Trimming shortened V by 3 bases and J by 5 bases, and 11 bases separated the two germline ends. The CDR3 coding sequence is TGTGCCAGCTCACCCAGGGCTTACCACGAGCAGTACTTC. Encoded protein: CASSPRAYHEQYF.

This clonotype was counted only a few times. The chain carries TRBV10-3 and TRBJ2-2, with 8 bases identical to TRBD1. CDR1 and CDR2 (germline): ENHRY, SYGVKD. This CDR3 is built from 16 residues. V lost 5 bases and J lost 6; bases outside the gene matches: 11. The CDR3 coding sequence is TGTGCCATCAGTAGATTGGACAGGGAGGATGCCGGGGAGCTGTTTTTT. Translating gives CAISRLDREDAGELFF.

This clonotype was seen ten or more times. In DNA, the CDR3 is TGCAGTGCGACGGTGCCGGGGGACTACGAGCAGTACTTC. Encoded protein: CSATVPGDYEQYF. V gene TRBV20-1 combines with J gene TRBJ2-7; D is possibly TRBD2 (6 bases). V was pared by 6 bases and J by 3 bases, with 15 bases between. CDR1 and CDR2 (germline): DFQATT, SNEGSKA (reference sequence). There are 13 residues in the CDR3.

This clonotype occurred a few times. The gene calls are TRBV20-1 and TRBJ2-3; D is ambiguous. CDR3 length: 12 residues. V dropped 2 bases and J dropped 4 bases, with 7 bases sitting between them. In germline, CDR1 is DFQATT, CDR2 SNEGSKA (reference sequence). The CDR3 bases are TGCAGTGCTAGATCGCACCCAGATACGCAGTATTTT. Encoded protein: CSARSHPDTQYF.

The V call is TRBV7-9, the J call TRBJ2-7; 10 bases are a match to TRBD2. The CDR3 is 14 residues long. J lost 5 bases, V lost 5 bases, and 6 bases had no gene match. Germline loops: CDR1 SEHNR, CDR2 FQNEAQ (reference sequence). The CDR3 DNA reads as TGTGCCAGCAGCCCAACTAGCGGGGTTGACGAGCAGTACTTC. The encoded protein is CASSPTSGVDEQYF.

This clonotype was detected only a few times. The chain has TRBV4-1 and TRBJ1-5; weak D call: TRBD1 (5 bases). Per germline, CDR1 MGHRA and CDR2 YSYEKL. CDR3 length: 16 residues. Trimming left V 1 base short and J 0 bases short, with 10 bases between. CDR3 residues: CASSQAPGSSNQPQHF. CDR3 nucleotide sequence: TGCGCCAGCAGCCAAGCCCCAGGGTCTAGCAATCAGCCCCAGCATTTT.

This clonotype has only a few counts. The chain carries TRBV30 and TRBJ2-1, with D possibly matching TRBD2 (5 bases). From germline, CDR1 is GTSNPN and CDR2 SVGIG (reference sequence). V was trimmed by 3 bases and J by 5 bases, leaving 11 bases between them. CDR3 size: 13 residues. The CDR3 coding sequence is TGTGCCTGGAGCACGGACTGGCACAATGAGCAGTTCTTC. It yields the protein CAWSTDWHNEQFF.

The V call is TRBV5-1, the J call TRBJ2-1, with TRBD1 identical over 7 bases. CDR3 length: 16 amino acids. Germline trimming cut 4 bases from V and 8 bases from J; bases unmatched to any gene: 15. Germline V gene sequence: CDR1 SGHRS, CDR2 YFSETQ. As DNA, the CDR3 is TGCGCCAGCAGCAGGACAGGCCAGGGGGTCGGGTATGAGCAGTTCTTC. Its translation: CASSRTGQGVGYEQFF.

This chain links TRBV7-3 with TRBJ2-1; TRBD1 is a possible D gene (6 bases). Germline CDR1 and CDR2: SGHTA and FQGTGA. Trimming took 5 bases from V and 5 from J, leaving 16 bases between them. The CDR3 is 15 amino acids. The DNA of the CDR3 is TGTGCCAGCAGCATCAATAGGGACATAAACAATGAGCAGTTCTTC. This translates into CASSINRDINNEQFF.

This clonotype was observed a handful of times. The V and J genes are TRBV7-6 and TRBJ2-1, with a possible D match to TRBD1 (6 bases). This CDR3 spans 12 amino acids. V was trimmed by 6 bases and J by 8 bases, leaving 11 bases between them. The V gene's germline CDR1 is SGHVS and CDR2 FNYEAQ. The CDR3 spells CASSGQTDEQFF. CDR3 DNA sequence: TGTGCCAGCAGTGGACAGACGGATGAGCAGTTCTTC.

CDR3 amino acids: CASSFRATSGTNTGELFF. CDR3 bases: TGTGCCAGCAGCTTTAGGGCGACTAGCGGGACGAACACCGGGGAGCTGTTTTTT. This chain connects TRBV11-1 to TRBJ2-2; 11 bases agree with TRBD2. Germline-derived CDR1 and CDR2 are SGHAT and FQDESV (reference sequence). The V gene end was trimmed by 3 bases and the J gene end by 0 bases; junction bases not matched to a gene: 6. The CDR3 sequence is 18 residues long.